This entry describes one T cell receptor (beta chain). Its antigen is not known. This specimen belongs to a study of T cell responses to AZD1222 COVID-19 vaccine. Overall study results and limits: An increase in Spike-specific TCR breadth and depth was observed after two AZD1222 doses. The peak T cell response came first, and repertoires were sampled only after it. The donors showed a predominance of white British ancestry and of females, with possible underestimation of clonal diversity. Along spike, vaccine-associated CD4 TCRs were found throughout, with dominance at 160-218 and 743-854.

The V and J ends lost 3 bases and 4 bases respectively, with 8 bases between them. This CDR3 region has 13 residues. The germline CDR1 and CDR2 sequences are MNHEY and SMNVEV (reference sequence). Produced via immunoSEQ multiplex PCR; TCRdb's table is partial and in-frame only. This sample has some 110,000 clones, with around 83% found just once. Sequencing was performed on peripheral blood, taken 28 days after the second AZD1222 dose. The TCR sequence derives from an adult who received the AZD1222 COVID-19 vaccine. V usage is TRBV27 and J usage is TRBJ2-3; D may be TRBD2 (7 bases). CDR3 sequence reads: CASSFGGPDTQYF. The DNA for the CDR3 is TGTGCCAGCAGTTTCGGGGGGCCAGATACGCAGTATTTT.